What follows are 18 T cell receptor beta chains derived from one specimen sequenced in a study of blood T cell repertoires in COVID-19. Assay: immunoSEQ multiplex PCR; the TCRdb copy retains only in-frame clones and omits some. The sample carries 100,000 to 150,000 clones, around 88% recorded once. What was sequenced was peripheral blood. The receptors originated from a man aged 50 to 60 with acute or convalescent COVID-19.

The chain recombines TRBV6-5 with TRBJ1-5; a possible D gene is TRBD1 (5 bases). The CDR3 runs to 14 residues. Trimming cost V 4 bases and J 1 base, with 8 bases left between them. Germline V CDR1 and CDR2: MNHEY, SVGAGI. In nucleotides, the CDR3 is TGTGCCAGCAGTTTCGACAGAAGCAATCAGCCCCAGCATTTT. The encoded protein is CASSFDRSNQPQHF.

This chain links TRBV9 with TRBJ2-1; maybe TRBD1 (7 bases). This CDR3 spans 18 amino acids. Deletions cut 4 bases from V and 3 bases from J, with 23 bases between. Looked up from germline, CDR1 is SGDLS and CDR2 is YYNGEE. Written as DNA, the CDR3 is TGTGCCAGCAGCTCACTTTCAGGGGGGTGGGCCGGCTACAATGAGCAGTTCTTC. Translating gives CASSSLSGGWAGYNEQFF.

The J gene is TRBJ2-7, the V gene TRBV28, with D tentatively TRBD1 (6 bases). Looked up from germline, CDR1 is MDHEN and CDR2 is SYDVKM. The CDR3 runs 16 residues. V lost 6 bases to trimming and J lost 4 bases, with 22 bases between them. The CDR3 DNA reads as TGTGCCAGCAGGTCTAGAACGGGGACAATATCTTACGAGCAGTACTTC. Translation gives CASRSRTGTISYEQYF.

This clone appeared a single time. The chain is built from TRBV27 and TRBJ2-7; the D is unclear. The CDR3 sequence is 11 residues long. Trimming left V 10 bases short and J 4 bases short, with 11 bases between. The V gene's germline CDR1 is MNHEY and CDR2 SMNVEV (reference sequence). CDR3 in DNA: TGTGCCACCCAGTTTGCTTACGAGCAGTACTTC. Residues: CATQFAYEQYF.

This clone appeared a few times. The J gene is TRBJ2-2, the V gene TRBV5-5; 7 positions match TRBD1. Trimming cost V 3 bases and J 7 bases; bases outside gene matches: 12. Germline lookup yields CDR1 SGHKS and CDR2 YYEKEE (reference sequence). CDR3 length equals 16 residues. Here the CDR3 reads CASSSPQGSGDGELFF. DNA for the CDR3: TGTGCCAGCAGCTCGCCACAGGGGTCAGGTGACGGGGAGCTGTTTTTT.

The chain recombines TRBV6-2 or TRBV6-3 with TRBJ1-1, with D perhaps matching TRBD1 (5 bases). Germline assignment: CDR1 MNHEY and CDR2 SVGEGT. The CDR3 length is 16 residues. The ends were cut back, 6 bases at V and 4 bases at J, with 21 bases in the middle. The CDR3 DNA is TGTGCCAGCAGCCCTGGGGGAGGCTCTAAAGGCACTGAAGCTTTCTTT. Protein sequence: CASSPGGGSKGTEAFF.

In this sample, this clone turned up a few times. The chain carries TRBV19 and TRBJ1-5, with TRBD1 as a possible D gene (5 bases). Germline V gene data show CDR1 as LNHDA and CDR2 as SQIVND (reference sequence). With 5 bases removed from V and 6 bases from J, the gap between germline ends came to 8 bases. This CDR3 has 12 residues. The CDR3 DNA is TGTGCCAGTAGTCAAAGGGGTCAGCCCCAGCATTTT. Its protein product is CASSQRGQPQHF.

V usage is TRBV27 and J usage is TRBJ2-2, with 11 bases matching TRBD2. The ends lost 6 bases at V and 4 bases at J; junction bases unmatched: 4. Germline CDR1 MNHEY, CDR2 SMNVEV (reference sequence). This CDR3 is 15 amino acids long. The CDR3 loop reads CASRDGLAGTGELFF. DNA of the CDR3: TGTGCCAGCAGGGATGGACTAGCGGGCACCGGGGAGCTGTTTTTT.

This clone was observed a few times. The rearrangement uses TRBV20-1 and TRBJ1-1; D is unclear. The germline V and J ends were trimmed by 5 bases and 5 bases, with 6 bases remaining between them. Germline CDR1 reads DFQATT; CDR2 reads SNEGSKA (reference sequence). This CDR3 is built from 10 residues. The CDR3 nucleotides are TGCAGTGCTTACAGTACTGAAGCTTTCTTT. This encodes CSAYSTEAFF.

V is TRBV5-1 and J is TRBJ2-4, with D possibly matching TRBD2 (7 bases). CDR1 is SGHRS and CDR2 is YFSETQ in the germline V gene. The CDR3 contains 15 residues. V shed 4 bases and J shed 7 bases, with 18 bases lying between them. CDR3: CASSPEGGQWNIQYF. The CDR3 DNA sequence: TGCGCCAGCAGCCCGGAGGGGGGGCAATGGAACATTCAGTACTTC.

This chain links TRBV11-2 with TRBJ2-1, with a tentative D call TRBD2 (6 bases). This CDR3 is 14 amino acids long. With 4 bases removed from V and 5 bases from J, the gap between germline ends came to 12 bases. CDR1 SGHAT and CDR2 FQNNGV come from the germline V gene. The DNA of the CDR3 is TGTGCCAGCAGCTCCCCTGGGGGGAACAATGAGCAGTTCTTC. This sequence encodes CASSSPGGNNEQFF.

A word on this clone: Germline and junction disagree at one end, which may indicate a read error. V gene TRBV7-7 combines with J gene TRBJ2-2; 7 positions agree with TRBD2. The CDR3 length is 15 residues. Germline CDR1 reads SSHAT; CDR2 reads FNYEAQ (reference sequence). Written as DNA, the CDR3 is TGTGCTAGCAGCCCATCAGCGGGATTCACCGGGGAGCTGTTTTTT. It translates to CASSPSAGFTGELFF.

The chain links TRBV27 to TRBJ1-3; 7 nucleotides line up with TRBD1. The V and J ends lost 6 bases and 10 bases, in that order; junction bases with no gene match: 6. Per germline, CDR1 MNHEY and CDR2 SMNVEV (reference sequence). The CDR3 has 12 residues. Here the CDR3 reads CASRTGLGTIYF. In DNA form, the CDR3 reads TGTGCCAGCAGGACAGGGTTAGGTACCATATATTTT.

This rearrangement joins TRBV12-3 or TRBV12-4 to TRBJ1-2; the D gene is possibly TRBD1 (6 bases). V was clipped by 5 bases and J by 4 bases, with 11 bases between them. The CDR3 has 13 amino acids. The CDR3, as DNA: TGTGCCAGCAGTCCCAGACAGGTCTATGGCTACACCTTC. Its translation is CASSPRQVYGYTF.

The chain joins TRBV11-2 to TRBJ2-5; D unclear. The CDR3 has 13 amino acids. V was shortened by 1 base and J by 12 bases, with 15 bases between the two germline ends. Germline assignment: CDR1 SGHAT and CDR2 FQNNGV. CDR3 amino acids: CASSLAYGSEEYF. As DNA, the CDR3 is TGTGCCAGCAGCTTAGCATACGGAAGCGAGGAGTACTTC. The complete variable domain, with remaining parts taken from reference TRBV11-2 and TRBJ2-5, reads EAGVAQSPRYKIIEKRQSVAFWCNPISGHATLYWYQQILGQGPKLLIQFQNNGVVDDSQLPKDRFSAERLKGVDSTLKIQPAKLEDSAVYLCASSLAYGSEEYFGPGTRLLVL.

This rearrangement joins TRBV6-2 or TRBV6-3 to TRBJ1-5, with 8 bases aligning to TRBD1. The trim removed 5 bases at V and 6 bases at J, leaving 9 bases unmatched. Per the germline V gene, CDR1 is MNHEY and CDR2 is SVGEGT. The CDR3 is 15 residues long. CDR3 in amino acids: CASSIDRGGGQPQHF. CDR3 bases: TGTGCCAGCAGTATTGACAGGGGAGGAGGTCAGCCCCAGCATTTT.

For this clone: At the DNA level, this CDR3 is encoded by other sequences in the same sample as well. The chain's CDR3 is CASTLDSEAFF. DNA for the CDR3: TGTGCCAGCACCCTGGACAGCGAAGCTTTCTTT. The V call is TRBV12-3 or TRBV12-4, the J call TRBJ1-1, with D tentatively TRBD1 (6 bases). The ends were cut back, 7 bases at V and 8 bases at J, with 11 bases in the middle. The CDR3 has 11 amino acids.

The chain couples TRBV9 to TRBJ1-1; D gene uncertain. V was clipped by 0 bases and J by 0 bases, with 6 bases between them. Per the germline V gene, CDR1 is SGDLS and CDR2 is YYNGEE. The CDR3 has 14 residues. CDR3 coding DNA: TGTGCCAGCAGCGTAGGCAGTTTGAACACTGAAGCTTTCTTT. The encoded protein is CASSVGSLNTEAFF.